These 5 T cell receptor beta chains were sequenced from one sample in a study of post-analysis software for immune sequencing data. Their antigen targets remain unknown. Study-level results: The study found TRBV5-6, TRBV5-1 and TRBV20-1 among 5 or 6 TRBV segments more frequent in patients than controls.

TCR beta cDNA libraries included unique molecular identifiers. TCRdb passed the PCR reads through MiXCR, listing each CDR3 protein once. The data show approximately 570,000 distinct CDR3 sequences, roughly 47% seen once. The source material was blood. Receptor source: a girl aged 10-17 years with multiple sclerosis.

This clonotype showed up just a few times. V usage is TRBV12-3 or TRBV12-4 and J usage is TRBJ2-1; D ambiguous. Trimming left V 5 bases short and J 0 bases short, with 11 bases between. This CDR3 is built from 15 residues. The CDR3 DNA reads as TGTGCCAGCAGTCCCACTCCCAGCTCCTACAATGAGCAGTTCTTC. Protein sequence: CASSPTPSSYNEQFF.

The chain uses TRBV12-5 and TRBJ2-7; D remains unclear. V lost 3 bases to trimming and J lost 0 bases, with 12 bases between them. From germline, CDR1 is LGHNT and CDR2 FRNRAP. CDR3 size: 15 residues. CDR3 DNA sequence: TGTGCTAGTGGTTTCCCCGTCGACGGCTCCTACGAGCAGTACTTC. Encoded protein: CASGFPVDGSYEQYF. The variable domain in full, with the rest retrieved from reference TRBV12-5 and TRBJ2-7, is DARVTQTPRHKVTEMGQEVTMRCQPILGHNTVFWYRQTMMQGLELLAYFRNRAPLDDSGMPKDRFSAEMPDATLATLKIQPSEPRDSAVYFCASGFPVDGSYEQYFGPGTRLTVT.

The chain links TRBV5-5 to TRBJ2-7, with unresolved D. Trimming took off 4 bases at V and 0 bases at J, with 17 bases between the two ends. This CDR3 contains 16 residues. CDR1 and CDR2 from the germline V gene are SGHKS and YYEKEE (reference sequence). For the CDR3, the DNA is TGTGCCAGCAGCGAACCCAGGATAAGGGCCTCCTACGAGCAGTACTTC. This sequence encodes CASSEPRIRASYEQYF.

The chain recombines TRBV3-1 with TRBJ1-2; 8 bases match TRBD1. V lost 1 base to trimming and J lost 4 bases; unmatched junction nucleotides: 14. The CDR3 spans 18 residues. Germline CDR1 and CDR2: LGHDT and YNNKEL (reference sequence). The CDR3 DNA sequence: TGTGCCAGCAGCCAAGTTGCAGGGGGCGAGGGCCACGGCTATGGCTACACCTTC. Its translation: CASSQVAGGEGHGYGYTF.

J is TRBJ2-3 and V is TRBV11-3; 10 positions agree with TRBD1. In germline, CDR1 is SGHNT, CDR2 YENEEA. V dropped 2 bases and J dropped 3; count of bases not matched to a gene: 11. The CDR3 contains 18 residues. The CDR3 coding sequence is TGTGCCAGCAGCTTAAGCTGGTCAGGACAGGGGGAGACAGATACGCAGTATTTT. This codes for CASSLSWSGQGETDTQYF.